This T cell receptor beta chain emerged from a study of blood T cell repertoires in COVID-19. Across the study: Sources were T cells, B-cell-depleted T cells, or PBMCs; the material itself was cDNA or gDNA.

Trimming left V 8 bases short and J 6 bases short, with 22 bases between. This CDR3 comprises 15 residues. Germline lookup yields CDR1 SNHLY and CDR2 FYNNEI. Some clones are missing from TCRdb's copy, which holds only in-frame ones; the method was immunoSEQ multiplex PCR. The data contain about 200,000 clones, roughly 82% of them singletons. J is TRBJ1-1 and V is TRBV2, with D possibly TRBD1 on 5 matching bases. Sequences were obtained from PBMCs or T cells enriched from blood (not recorded which). The receptor was derived from a middle-aged man with acute COVID-19. The CDR3 bases are TGTGCCAGCCGAAAGGACACGGCCGGGCCGGCTGAAGCTTTCTTT. This sequence encodes CASRKDTAGPAEAFF.